The sequence of this T cell receptor (beta chain) was determined in a study of blood T cell repertoires in COVID-19. Study summary: Sites in the United States, Italy and Spain provided acute and convalescent COVID-19 samples. T cells, B-cell-depleted T cells, or PBMCs supplied cDNA or gDNA.

Here immunoSEQ multiplex PCR was the method, and the copy in TCRdb shows in-frame clones only, minus some. The profile shows about 230,000 clones, 70% to 90% of them singletons. The sequenced sample consisted of peripheral blood. The clonotype comes from a woman aged 18-35 years who had recovered from COVID-19.

CDR3 region: CSVSGTTQYF. CDR3 coding DNA: TGCAGCGTTAGCGGGACTACGCAGTATTTT. The chain links TRBV29-1 to TRBJ2-3, with TRBD2 identical over 7 bases. Germline V gene sequence: CDR1 SQVTM, CDR2 ANQGSEA. V gave up 5 bases and J gave up 8 bases; unmatched junction bases: 1. The CDR3 sequence is 10 residues long.